These 9 T cell receptor beta chains originate from one sample sequenced in a study of blood T cell repertoires in COVID-19. The protocol was immunoSEQ multiplex PCR, while the TCRdb copy is restricted to in-frame clones and leaves out a portion. The sample has 75,000 or so clones; 84% are singletons. The sequencing input was peripheral blood. These receptors were taken from a man aged 45 to 65 with acute or convalescent COVID-19.

The genes are TRBV5-6 and TRBJ2-7; no clear D. CDR1 and CDR2 (germline): SGHDT, YYEEEE. The germline V and J ends were trimmed by 2 bases and 3 bases, with 6 bases remaining between them. The CDR3 runs 12 residues. DNA for the CDR3: TGTGCCAGCAGCTTAACAAACTACGAGCAGTACTTC. Encoded protein: CASSLTNYEQYF.

The table lists this clone with a few counts. The rearrangement uses TRBV13 and TRBJ2-7; TRBD1 matches 7 bases. The germline V gene has CDR1 PRHDT and CDR2 FYEKMQ (reference sequence). Trimming at V came to 0 bases and at J to 6 bases, leaving 11 bases not matched to a gene. The length of the CDR3 is 16 residues. CDR3 DNA: TGTGCCAGCAGCTTAGGCAGGACAGGTCGGTCTTCCGAGCAGTACTTC. Protein: CASSLGRTGRSSEQYF.

The chain is built from TRBV25-1 and TRBJ2-1; 7 positions match TRBD2. Trimming removed 5 bases from V and 7 bases from J; junction bases left unmatched: 8. CDR1 and CDR2 (germline): MGHDK, SYGVNS. There are 14 residues in the CDR3. The CDR3 region is CASSLLAELNEQFF. Written as DNA, the CDR3 is TGTGCCAGCAGTCTCCTAGCGGAGCTTAATGAGCAGTTCTTC. Supplemented by reference TRBV25-1 and TRBJ2-1, the full variable domain reads EADIYQTPRYLVIGTGKKITLECSQTMGHDKMYWYQQDPGMELHLIHYSYGVNSTEKGDLSSESTVSRIRTEHFPLTLESARPSHTSQYLCASSLLAELNEQFFGPGTRLTVL.

This clone was seen once. This rearrangement joins TRBV28 to TRBJ1-2; TRBD1 is a possible D gene (6 bases). Germline V CDR1 and CDR2: MDHEN, SYDVKM. The V end lost 5 bases, the J end lost 2 bases, and 9 bases lay between the germline ends. There are 13 residues in the CDR3. Here the CDR3 reads CASSVTGNYGYTF. The CDR3, as DNA: TGTGCCAGCAGTGTTACAGGGAACTATGGCTACACCTTC.

This clone was detected a few times. The J gene is TRBJ2-7, the V gene TRBV15, with D perhaps TRBD2 (5 bases). Germline CDR1 is LNHNV and CDR2 is YYDKDF (reference sequence). The CDR3 has 14 amino acids. V lost 0 bases and J 6 bases, leaving 12 bases between the germline ends. DNA of the CDR3: TGTGCCACCAGCAGAGAGGGTGGGAGCCTCGAGCAGTACTTC. Protein: CATSREGGSLEQYF.

This chain uses TRBV19 with TRBJ2-7, with TRBD2 matching over 8 bases. Per germline, CDR1 LNHDA and CDR2 SQIVND (reference sequence). V dropped 3 bases and J dropped 2; count of bases not matched to a gene: 3. This CDR3 is built from 14 residues. CDR3 sequence: CASSISGLAYEQYF. DNA for the CDR3: TGTGCCAGTAGTATTTCGGGACTAGCCTACGAGCAGTACTTC.

This clone was recorded a few times. The chain carries TRBV11-2 and TRBJ2-5; 10 nucleotides match TRBD2. The trim removed 2 bases at V and 2 bases at J, leaving 8 bases unmatched. Germline V gene lookup returns CDR1 SGHAT and CDR2 FQNNGV. The CDR3 is made up of 17 amino acids. The CDR3 region is CASSLIPAGGWQETQYF. CDR3 in DNA: TGTGCCAGCAGCTTAATCCCAGCGGGGGGGTGGCAAGAGACCCAGTACTTC.

The chain carries TRBV27 and TRBJ2-1, with 7 bases identical to TRBD2. V was pared by 6 bases and J by 5 bases, with 19 bases of the junction left unmatched. Germline V gene lookup returns CDR1 MNHEY and CDR2 SMNVEV (reference sequence). This CDR3 contains 18 residues. CDR3 sequence (DNA): TGTGCCAGCAGCTCATATGGGCATGGCGGGAGCGGTAACAATGAGCAGTTCTTC. This translates into CASSSYGHGGSGNNEQFF.

The chain has TRBV7-9 and TRBJ2-1; 11 nucleotides match TRBD2. CDR1 is SEHNR, CDR2 FQNEAQ, per germline (reference sequence). The CDR3 contains 17 residues. Trimming at V came to 1 base and at J to 0 bases, leaving 2 bases not matched to a gene. In DNA, the CDR3 is TGTGCCAGCAGCTTAGTGGGACTAGCGGACTCCTACAATGAGCAGTTCTTC. Amino acid sequence: CASSLVGLADSYNEQFF.